Following are 8 T cell receptor beta chains from one sample sequenced in a study of cytomegalovirus exposure and HLA in healthy donors. The PCR employed 60 Vbeta primers together with 13 Jbeta primers. Clones were sequenced by immunoSEQ multiplex PCR, and TCRdb holds only the in-frame ones, with some missing. The table records around 100,000 clones, roughly 82% of them present only once. The sequencing sample was made of PBMCs. The receptors originated from a man aged 30 to 39 in good health and CMV-seropositive.

The V call is TRBV18, the J call TRBJ2-5; the D gene could be TRBD1 or TRBD2 (6 bases each). Between the trimmed V and J ends, which lost 5 bases and 4 bases, there was a span of 11 bases. This CDR3 contains 13 residues. Germline V gene data show CDR1 as KGHSH and CDR2 as LQKENI. Written as DNA, the CDR3 is TGTGCCAGCTCATCACAGGGAGGAGAGACCCAGTACTTC. It specifies CASSSQGGETQYF.

This clone has just one count. The rearrangement joins TRBV7-2 to TRBJ2-7; no firm D call. In germline, CDR1 is SGHTA, CDR2 FQGNSA. This CDR3 has 14 amino acids. V lost 2 bases and J lost 2, with 10 bases in between. CDR3 DNA: TGTGCCAGCAGCTTAATCGACATCACCTACGAGCAGTACTTC. Translating gives CASSLIDITYEQYF.

The chain joins TRBV5-6 to TRBJ1-1; D gene uncertain. The ends were cut back, 4 bases at V and 0 bases at J, with 4 bases in the middle. The CDR3 consists of 12 residues. Germline CDR1 SGHDT, CDR2 YYEEEE. CDR3 residues: CASSLMNTEAFF. CDR3 bases: TGTGCCAGCAGCCTAATGAACACTGAAGCTTTCTTT.

This clone was seen a few times. The chain is built from TRBV27 and TRBJ2-1; TRBD2 aligns across 11 bases. The length of the CDR3 is 16 residues. V lost 5 bases to trimming and J lost 4 bases; unmatched junction nucleotides: 7. Germline CDR1 and CDR2: MNHEY and SMNVEV (reference sequence). The DNA for the CDR3 is TGTGCCAGCAGTCATCTGACTAGCGGGATTTACAATGAGCAGTTCTTC. As protein: CASSHLTSGIYNEQFF.

The rearrangement joins TRBV10-3 to TRBJ2-2, with TRBD2 matching 8 bases. Germline assignment: CDR1 ENHRY and CDR2 SYGVKD. Trimming at V came to 0 bases and at J to 0 bases, leaving 3 bases not matched to a gene. The CDR3 is made up of 17 amino acids. CDR3 region: CAISESAGGANTGELFF. DNA for the CDR3: TGTGCCATCAGTGAGTCGGCGGGAGGCGCGAACACCGGGGAGCTGTTTTTT.

J is TRBJ2-1 and V is TRBV11-3; 7 nucleotides line up with TRBD2. J gave up 4 bases and V 4 bases, and 10 bases lay outside the gene matches. Germline assignment: CDR1 SGHNT and CDR2 YENEEA. The CDR3 runs to 16 residues. The CDR3 loop reads CASSSRGGTLYNEQFF. The CDR3 DNA reads as TGTGCCAGCAGCTCTAGGGGAGGGACTTTATACAATGAGCAGTTCTTC.

This chain uses TRBV9 with TRBJ1-2; D not resolved. Germline CDR1 SGDLS, CDR2 YYNGEE. V was trimmed by 3 bases and J by 1 base, leaving 10 bases between them. This CDR3 is built from 14 residues. CDR3 region: CASSDPGFNYGYTF. The DNA of the CDR3 is TGTGCCAGCAGCGATCCGGGTTTTAACTATGGCTACACCTTC.

A single count supports this clone. The chain combines TRBV18 with TRBJ2-7; TRBD2 agrees at 11 bases. The length of the CDR3 is 17 residues. J lost 3 bases, V lost 0 bases, and 7 bases had no gene match. Looked up from germline, CDR1 is KGHSH and CDR2 is LQKENI. CDR3 DNA sequence: TGTGCCAGCTCACCACCGGGACTAGCGGCGCGGCGCTACGAGCAGTACTTC. It yields the protein CASSPPGLAARRYEQYF.